The rows below give T cell receptor beta chains drawn from one sample of a study of tumor-infiltrating lymphocytes in primary liver carcinoma. Each CDR3 protein is one row after TCRdb ran MiXCR on the multiplex PCR reads. Of approximately 79,000 distinct CDR3 sequences in the sample, roughly two thirds are singletons; the top ten hold about a quarter. The sample consisted of liver tumor tissue from sampling region 4. The receptors were gathered from a man aged 40-55 years with primary liver carcinoma and hepatitis B virus infection. CDR3s include the opening cysteine and the closing phenylalanine or tryptophan. The order of the fields is J gene, V gene, D gene, clone size, CDR3 protein, CDR3 DNA. D genes are given only for firm matches. Only part of the rows carry a size: once, few, many, or a class if the clone is expanded.

>TRBJ2-7|TRBV28|.|.
CAGSLSLSYNEQYF
TGTGCCGGCAGTTTGAGTCTTTCCTACAACGAGCAGTACTTC
>TRBJ1-6|TRBV6-6|.|.
CDSSRTGSSAGDSPLHF
TGTGACAGCAGTAGGACGGGTTCCTCGGCAGGGGATTCACCCCTCCACTTT
>TRBJ2-5|TRBV29-1|.|.
CRVDGLQKTQYF
TGCAGGGTTGACGGACTCCAAAAGACCCAGTACTTC
>TRBJ2-3|TRBV5-8|TRBD1|.
CASSFYRGADTQYF
TGTGCCAGCAGCTTCTACAGGGGGGCGGATACGCAGTATTTT
>TRBJ1-3|TRBV4-1|.|.
CTSSQAWTAGNTIYF
TGCACTAGCAGCCAAGCGTGGACAGCCGGAAACACCATATATTTT
>TRBJ1-4|TRBV30|.|many
CAWGQKTTNEKLFF
TGTGCCTGGGGCCAGAAAACAACTAATGAAAAACTGTTTTTT
>TRBJ2-1|TRBV5-6|.|once
CASSWLRTLYNEQFF
TGTGCCAGCAGCTGGTTGCGGACCCTCTACAATGAGCAGTTCTTT
>TRBJ2-3|TRBV5-4|.|.
CATSSPGRSSTDTQYF
TGTGCCACTAGCTCTCCGGGACGTTCGAGCACAGATACGCAGTATTTT
>TRBJ2-7|TRBV29-1|.|.
CIVALLEQYF
TGCATCGTTGCTTTACTCGAGCAGTACTTC
>TRBJ2-3|TRBV11-2|.|.
CASSLGYDTRYF
TGTGCTAGCAGCCTCGGATATGATACACGGTATTTT
>TRBJ2-1|TRBV11-2|.|.
CASSHSYRGPVKQVRSYNKQFF
TGTGCCAGCAGCCACTCCTACCGAGGTCCCGTGAAACAGGTTCGCTCCTACAATAAGCAGTTCTTC
>TRBJ2-7|TRBV6-6|.|.
CASSYEEGRYEQYF
TGTGCCAGCAGTTACGAGGAAGGGAGATACGAGCAGTACTTC
>TRBJ2-7|TRBV4-1|TRBD1|.
CASRKAQGERGQYF
TGCGCCAGCAGAAAAGCGCAGGGGGAGCGCGGGCAGTACTTC
>TRBJ1-1|TRBV5-4|.|.
CACSSEDTEAFF
TGTGCCTGCAGCTCGGAAGACACTGAGGCTTTCTTT
>TRBJ1-5|TRBV28|.|many
CASRRGDQPQHF
TGTGCCAGCAGAAGGGGCGATCAGCCCCAGCATTTT
>TRBJ2-2|TRBV6-1|TRBD2|.
CASSMLEGGPNTGELFF
TGTGCCAGCAGTATGTTAGAGGGAGGGCCGAACACCGGAGAGCTGTTTTTT
>TRBJ2-6|TRBV7-9|.|.
CASCLDSSSSGANVLTF
TGTGCCAGCTGCTTAGACAGTTCTAGCTCTGGGGCCAATGTCCTGACTTTC
>TRBJ2-7|TRBV29-1|.|.
CSVLDGSNYEQYF
TGCAGCGTTCTTGATGGATCAAACTACGAGCAGTACTTC
>TRBJ1-2|TRBV6-5|.|.
CASSPHGRGGNSGYTF
TGTGCCAGCAGCCCCCACGGCCGGGGCGGTAACAGTGGCTACACCTTC
>TRBJ2-5|TRBV29-1|.|many
CSVVRGKGETQYF
TGCAGCGTTGTTAGGGGGAAGGGAGAGACCCAGTACTTC
>TRBJ2-1|TRBV24-1|.|.
CATSDWTEGVKGEQFF
TGTGCCACCAGTGATTGGACAGAAGGGGTCAAGGGTGAGCAGTTCTTC
>TRBJ1-1|TRBV14|.|many
CASSPHTGYTEAFF
TGTGCCAGCAGCCCTCACACAGGATACACTGAAGCTTTCTTT
>TRBJ2-3|TRBV28|TRBD1|many
CASSLFRGPQYF
TGTGCCAGCAGTTTATTTAGGGGGCCGCAGTATTTT
>TRBJ2-5|TRBV18|TRBD2|.
CASSPGLAAQTQYF
TGTGCCAGCTCACCGGGACTAGCGGCGCAGACCCAGTACTTC
>TRBJ1-2|TRBV20-1|.|.
CKIRDKNNYGYTF
TGCAAGATCCGGGACAAGAACAACTATGGCTACACCTTC
>TRBJ1-1|TRBV28|.|.
CASSFVGAVVALF
TGTGCCAGCAGTTTCGTTGGGGCTGTAGTAGCTCTCTTT
>TRBJ2-5|TRBV11-2|.|.
CASTLGSSGPGETQYF
TGTGCCAGCACCCTAGGGAGTAGCGGCCCGGGGGAGACACAGTACTTC
>TRBJ2-7|TRBV20-1|.|.
CSARDNYEQYF
TGCAGTGCTAGAGACAACTACGAGCAGTACTTC
>TRBJ1-2|TRBV29-1|.|many
CSVELRGGNYGYTF
TGCAGCGTTGAGTTGAGGGGTGGTAACTATGGCTACACCTTC
>TRBJ2-2|TRBV28|.|.
CASLGGQGAGEPFF
TGCGCCAGCCTCGGGGGGCAGGGAGCCGGGGAGCCGTTTTTT
>TRBJ2-2|TRBV20-1|.|.
CSARDAQGGSTGELFF
TGCAGTGCTAGAGATGCACAGGGGGGGTCCACCGGGGAGCTGTTTTTT
>TRBJ2-2|TRBV11-2|TRBD2|few
CASSLASGGAGEPFF
TGTGCCAGCAGCTTAGCTAGCGGGGGGGCTGGGGAGCCGTTTTTT
>TRBJ1-1|TRBV7-9|TRBD1|.
CASSPRTGGANTEAFF
TGTGCCAGCAGCCCCCGGACAGGGGGGGCGAACACTGAAGCTTTCTTT
>TRBJ2-7|TRBV12-3/TRBV12-4|.|.
CGSSLGAVEQYF
TGTGGCAGCAGTCTGGGGGCTGTCGAGCAGTACTTC
>TRBJ1-1|TRBV4-2|TRBD1|.
CASSQSDREGETEAFF
TGTGCCAGCAGCCAAAGTGACAGGGAGGGGGAGACTGAAGCCTTCTTT
>TRBJ2-2|TRBV4-2|.|many
CASSQGAPPSLTGELFF
TGTGCCAGCAGCCAAGGGGCCCCGCCGTCGCTCACCGGGGAGCTGTTTTTT
>TRBJ2-1|TRBV4-2|.|medium-sized
CASSQDLGGGGEQFF
TGTGCCAGCAGCCAAGACTTAGGGGGGGGCGGTGAGCAGTTCTTC
>TRBJ2-2|TRBV7-8|.|many
CASSLAAGATGELFF
TGTGCCAGCAGCTTAGCGGCAGGGGCCACCGGGGAGCTGTTTTTT
>TRBJ2-1|TRBV20-1|TRBD2|few
CSARDVSGRDSNEQFF
TGCAGTGCTAGAGATGTTAGCGGGAGGGACTCCAATGAGCAGTTCTTC
>TRBJ2-7|TRBV29-1|.|.
CSVGAGKLCEQYF
TGCAGCGTTGGGGCAGGAAAACTGTGCGAGCAGTACTTC
>TRBJ2-1|TRBV11-2|TRBD2|.
CASSLSGGGGVNELFF
TGTGCCAGCAGCTTATCGGGTGGGGGGGGGGTCAATGAGCTGTTCTTC
>TRBJ1-3|TRBV6-1|.|once
CAGIAMTAISGNTIYF
TGTGCCGGCATAGCAATGACGGCGATCTCTGGAAACACCATATATTTT
>TRBJ2-5|TRBV29-1|TRBD1|many
CSVEVFGDRVFSETQYF
TGCAGCGTTGAAGTTTTTGGGGACAGGGTCTTTTCAGAGACCCAGTACTTC
>TRBJ2-3|TRBV4-2|.|.
CASSETNGAGDAQYF
TGTGCCAGCAGCGAGACTAACGGGGCCGGAGATGCGCAGTATTTT
>TRBJ2-6|TRBV2|.|.
CASSPVVGAYVLTF
TGTGCCAGCAGTCCCGTAGTTGGGGCCTACGTCCTGACTTTC